This TCR beta chain was captured in a study of coeliac disease. Measured with immunoSEQ multiplex PCR; TCRdb has only the in-frame clones, and not every one. The table has around 9,000 clones, roughly 71% seen once. The clonotype was recovered from a woman in her sixties or seventies with celiac disease. Sequenced input: lamina propria lymphocytes from the gut.

The CDR3 region has the DNA TGTGCCAGCAGCCCTACCGGGGGTAGCACAGATACGCAGTATTTT. Protein product: CASSPTGGSTDTQYF. This chain joins TRBV7-9 and TRBJ2-3; a possible D gene is TRBD2 (6 bases). The CDR3 sequence is 15 residues long. Per germline, CDR1 SEHNR and CDR2 FQNEAQ (reference sequence). V dropped 5 bases and J dropped 0 bases, with 12 bases sitting between them. Looking up the rest from reference TRBV7-9 and TRBJ2-3 gives the full variable domain: DTGVSQNPRHKITKRGQNVTFRCDPISEHNRLYWYRQTLGQGPEFLTYFQNEAQLEKSRLLSDRFSAERPKGSFSTLEIQRTEQGDSAMYLCASSPTGGSTDTQYFGPGTRLTVL.